This passage covers 27 T cell receptor beta chains from one sample sequenced in a study of beta chain features in type 1 diabetes. Findings and caveats of the study: Among all four CD4+ subsets, Type 1 diabetes patients had TCRB CDR3s that were moderately but significantly shorter.

TCRB transcripts that were expressed got sequenced, as all of the isolated RNA had been reverse transcribed. Sequencing was performed with immunoSEQ multiplex PCR; in TCRdb, only in-frame clones are kept and a portion is missing. The table lists 600,000 to 700,000 clones, around an eighth of them singletons. Their antigen targets remain unknown. Sequenced material: naive CD4+ T cells from blood. The receptors come from a young man with type 1 diabetes.

This clone came up a few times. V is TRBV19 and J is TRBJ1-2; D not certain. Germline lookup yields CDR1 LNHDA and CDR2 SQIVND (reference sequence). The CDR3 extends over 14 amino acids. Trimming shortened V by 5 bases and J by 3 bases, and 13 bases separated the two germline ends. The CDR3 bases are TGTGCCAGTAGTCGGGCTGCGGCACACTATGGCTACACCTTC. Protein: CASSRAAAHYGYTF.

The chain recombines TRBV19 with TRBJ2-2, with TRBD1 identical over 9 bases. With 4 bases clipped from V and 3 bases from J, the junction kept 0 bases outside the gene matches. The CDR3 is made up of 14 amino acids. From germline, CDR1 is LNHDA and CDR2 SQIVND (reference sequence). CDR3 sequence reads: CASSRTGDTGELFF. In DNA, the CDR3 is TGTGCCAGTAGTAGGACAGGGGACACCGGGGAGCTGTTTTTT.

The chain couples TRBV5-1 to TRBJ1-2, with D tentatively TRBD1 (6 bases). V was trimmed by 4 bases and J by 3 bases, leaving 13 bases between them. The CDR3 runs 14 residues. Germline CDR1 and CDR2: SGHRS and YFSETQ. The CDR3 sequence is CASSPQGLDYGYTF. The CDR3, as DNA: TGCGCCAGCAGCCCACAGGGATTGGACTATGGCTACACCTTC.

This clone has just a few counts. The chain combines TRBV2 with TRBJ1-5; D uncertain. V shed 6 bases and J shed 5 bases, with 11 bases lying between them. Germline V lookup: CDR1 SNHLY, CDR2 FYNNEI. This CDR3 is 13 amino acids long. In DNA, the CDR3 is TGTGCCAGCAGGGCGTTTCGGGATCAGCCCCAGCATTTT. Amino acids: CASRAFRDQPQHF. Filled out from reference TRBV2 and TRBJ1-5, the complete variable domain reads EPEVTQTPSHQVTQMGQEVILRCVPISNHLYFYWYRQILGQKVEFLVSFYNNEISEKSEIFDDQFSVERPDGSNFTLKIRSTKLEDSAMYFCASRAFRDQPQHFGDGTRLSIL.

This clone was counted between two and nine times. This chain connects TRBV5-1 to TRBJ2-3, with 9 bases identical to TRBD2. Unmatched junction bases numbered 5, after V lost 2 bases and J lost 4 bases. The CDR3 runs 15 residues. CDR1 is SGHRS, CDR2 YFSETQ, per germline. Written as DNA, the CDR3 is TGCGCCAGCAGCTTCCGCGGGGGGGCCGCAGATACGCAGTATTTT. Residues: CASSFRGGAADTQYF.

This chain joins TRBV5-1 and TRBJ2-5; D is unclear. Germline lookup yields CDR1 SGHRS and CDR2 YFSETQ. V lost 5 bases and J lost 5, with 16 bases in between. This CDR3 contains 14 residues. The CDR3 DNA reads TGCGCCAGCAGTCCGGGTCATGGTGAGGAGACCCAGTACTTC. Translated, it gives CASSPGHGEETQYF.

J is TRBJ2-5 and V is TRBV29-1; D ambiguous. The germline V gene encodes CDR1 SQVTM and CDR2 ANQGSEA. The CDR3 loop spans 13 amino acids. V lost 1 base and J lost 2, with 8 bases in between. The CDR3 spells CSVEVGIQETQYF. The CDR3 nucleotides read TGCAGCGTTGAAGTTGGGATACAAGAGACCCAGTACTTC.

The chain couples TRBV11-2 to TRBJ2-6, with D unresolved. The length of the CDR3 is 15 residues. Trimming shortened V by 1 base and J by 2 bases, and 6 bases separated the two germline ends. From germline, CDR1 is SGHAT and CDR2 FQNNGV. CDR3 DNA: TGTGCCAGCAGCTTAGGGGCTACTGGGGCCAACGTCCTGACTTTC. Protein sequence: CASSLGATGANVLTF.

This clone has just a few counts. This chain uses TRBV25-1 with TRBJ1-6; the D gene is possibly TRBD1 (6 bases). The V and J ends lost 4 bases and 9 bases respectively, with 10 bases between them. The germline V gene encodes CDR1 MGHDK and CDR2 SYGVNS. CDR3 length equals 13 residues. The CDR3 DNA follows: TGTGCCAGCAGTGCCCGGGACACTTCACCCCTCCACTTT. Translating gives CASSARDTSPLHF.

V usage is TRBV18 and J usage is TRBJ2-2; 7 bases are a match to TRBD1. Germline assignment: CDR1 KGHSH and CDR2 LQKENI. The CDR3 contains 17 residues. Trimming cost V 4 bases and J 0 bases; bases outside gene matches: 8. The CDR3 reads CASSLLPGTANTGELFF. CDR3 nucleotides: TGTGCCAGCTCACTATTGCCCGGGACAGCGAACACCGGGGAGCTGTTTTTT.

This clone appeared a few times. The chain couples TRBV5-1 to TRBJ2-5, with 9 nucleotides matching TRBD1. Germline V gene sequence: CDR1 SGHRS, CDR2 YFSETQ. This CDR3 comprises 15 residues. J lost 4 bases, V lost 9 bases, and 13 bases had no gene match. As DNA, the CDR3 is TGCGCCACCCAATTCACGGGACAGGGCCGAGAGACCCAGTACTTC. Translation gives CATQFTGQGRETQYF.

In its sample, this clone was seen a few times. This rearrangement joins TRBV5-1 to TRBJ2-5; D is unclear. Germline V gene lookup returns CDR1 SGHRS and CDR2 YFSETQ. Trimming took off 1 base at V and 1 base at J, with 8 bases between the two ends. The CDR3 covers 14 residues. The CDR3 region has the DNA TGCGCCAGCAGCTTGACAGATCTCCAAGAGACCCAGTACTTC. Its protein is CASSLTDLQETQYF.

V is TRBV9 and J is TRBJ1-3; no clear D gene. This CDR3 has 17 amino acids. V was trimmed by 4 bases and J by 0 bases, leaving 17 bases between them. Germline-derived CDR1 and CDR2 are SGDLS and YYNGEE. The CDR3 DNA sequence: TGTGCCAGCAGCTTAACTTCGCCCGGAAACTCTGGAAACACCATATATTTT. Translated, it gives CASSLTSPGNSGNTIYF. Full variable domain (rest looked up from reference TRBV9 and TRBJ1-3): DSGVTQTPKHLITATGQRVTLRCSPRSGDLSVYWYQQSLDQGLQFLIQYYNGEERAKGNILERFSAQQFPDLHSELNLSSLELGDSALYFCASSLTSPGNSGNTIYFGEGSWLTVV.

A few counts support this clone. The chain combines TRBV15 with TRBJ1-4; 7 nucleotides line up with TRBD1. CDR1 LNHNV and CDR2 YYDKDF come from the germline V gene (reference sequence). The CDR3 is 14 residues long. Unmatched junction bases numbered 0, after V lost 0 bases and J lost 5 bases. CDR3 in DNA: TGTGCCACCAGCAGAGACAGGGGGAATGAAAAACTGTTTTTT. This gives the protein CATSRDRGNEKLFF.

This chain links TRBV25-1 with TRBJ2-1; D is unclear. The CDR3 has 15 amino acids. Germline V lookup: CDR1 MGHDK, CDR2 SYGVNS. V shed 3 bases and J shed 4 bases, with 13 bases lying between them. In DNA form, the CDR3 reads TGTGCCAGCAGTGATCTCGGCCACCCTTACAATGAGCAGTTCTTC. This gives the protein CASSDLGHPYNEQFF.

This clone was seen only a few times. The rearrangement joins TRBV28 to TRBJ1-2, with D possibly matching TRBD1 (6 bases). Per germline, CDR1 MDHEN and CDR2 SYDVKM. The CDR3 contains 14 residues. V lost 7 bases and J lost 7, with 19 bases in between. Written as DNA, the CDR3 is TGTGCCAGCAAACCCGGGGGGGCGCGGGCTGGCTACACCTTC. Translation gives CASKPGGARAGYTF.

This clone was detected only a few times. The rearrangement joins TRBV18 to TRBJ1-6, with a possible D match to TRBD1 (6 bases). The length of the CDR3 is 14 residues. CDR1 and CDR2 (germline): KGHSH, LQKENI. V lost 5 bases and J lost 10, with 15 bases in between. The CDR3 DNA sequence: TGTGCCAGCTCAGACGACAGGCAGGTCTCACCCCTCCACTTT. This encodes CASSDDRQVSPLHF.

The CDR3 reads CASTPRGGLDVDTQYF. In DNA, the CDR3 is TGTGCCAGCACCCCCCGAGGGGGACTAGATGTAGATACGCAGTATTTT. The chain uses TRBV5-4 and TRBJ2-3, with 8 bases lining up with TRBD2. The germline V gene has CDR1 SGHNT and CDR2 YYREEE (reference sequence). This CDR3 has 16 residues. V was pared by 6 bases and J by 5 bases, with 14 bases of the junction left unmatched.

This chain uses TRBV15 with TRBJ1-1; D ambiguous. V was pared by 2 bases and J by 5 bases, with 12 bases between. Germline V gene lookup returns CDR1 LNHNV and CDR2 YYDKDF (reference sequence). CDR3 length: 14 amino acids. The CDR3 DNA sequence: TGTGCCACCAGCAGACCCTCCGCGGGGACTGAAGCTTTCTTT. This translates into CATSRPSAGTEAFF.

This clone was seen only a few times. The CDR3 protein is CASSFSGLNTEAFF. The DNA for the CDR3 is TGTGCCAGCAGCTTTTCAGGGTTGAACACTGAAGCTTTCTTT. J is TRBJ1-1 and V is TRBV7-2; D possibly corresponds to TRBD1 (5 bases). Germline V CDR1 and CDR2: SGHTA, FQGNSA. This CDR3 spans 14 amino acids. V dropped 3 bases and J dropped 0 bases, with 8 bases sitting between them.

The rearrangement uses TRBV7-2 and TRBJ2-1, with a possible D match to TRBD1 (5 bases). CDR1 and CDR2 from the germline V gene are SGHTA and FQGNSA. Trimming left V 6 bases short and J 2 bases short, with 14 bases between. This CDR3 is 15 amino acids long. Here the CDR3 DNA reads TGTGCCAGCAGGTTTACAGGTATCGCCTACAATGAGCAGTTCTTC. This translates into CASRFTGIAYNEQFF.

This clone was found a few times. The rearrangement joins TRBV29-1 to TRBJ1-5, with TRBD1 identical over 9 bases. Germline assignment: CDR1 SQVTM and CDR2 ANQGSEA. The V segment lost 4 bases and the J segment 6 bases; nucleotides outside the gene matches: 4. This CDR3 has 13 residues. This CDR3 reads CSVGTGVGQPQHF. The CDR3 DNA sequence: TGCAGCGTTGGGACAGGGGTTGGTCAGCCCCAGCATTTT. Full variable domain (missing parts from reference TRBV29-1 and TRBJ1-5): SAVISQKPSRDICQRGTSLTIQCQVDSQVTMMFWYRQQPGQSLTLIATANQGSEATYESGFVIDKFPISRPNLTFSTLTVSNMSPEDSSIYLCSVGTGVGQPQHFGDGTRLSIL.

The rearrangement uses TRBV9 and TRBJ2-2; D possibly uses TRBD1 or TRBD2 (5 bases each). In germline, CDR1 is SGDLS, CDR2 YYNGEE. Trimming cost V 4 bases and J 2 bases, with 15 bases left between them. The CDR3 consists of 16 residues. The CDR3 sequence is CASSSGGWGNTGELFF. In DNA, the CDR3 is TGTGCCAGCAGCTCAGGCGGGTGGGGCAACACCGGGGAGCTGTTTTTT.

Only a few counts were recorded for this clone. The V and J genes are TRBV7-9 and TRBJ1-1; the match to TRBD1 covers 8 bases. Looked up from germline, CDR1 is SEHNR and CDR2 is FQNEAQ (reference sequence). V lost 5 bases to trimming and J lost 3 bases; unmatched junction nucleotides: 14. The CDR3 covers 17 residues. This CDR3 is CASSPFSDRGGDTEAFF. The CDR3 DNA follows: TGTGCCAGCAGCCCATTTTCAGACAGGGGAGGTGACACTGAAGCTTTCTTT.

The genes are TRBV29-1 and TRBJ1-6, with a tentative D call TRBD1 (5 bases). V was pared by 4 bases and J by 6 bases, with 13 bases between. This CDR3 region has 14 residues. Germline loops: CDR1 SQVTM, CDR2 ANQGSEA. CDR3 coding DNA: TGCAGCGTTGGTGACAGAACATCTAATTCACCCCTCCACTTT. Residues: CSVGDRTSNSPLHF.

The V and J genes are TRBV2 and TRBJ2-1; D gene ambiguous. Germline V gene lookup returns CDR1 SNHLY and CDR2 FYNNEI. The CDR3 has 12 amino acids. Between the trimmed V and J ends, which lost 9 bases and 0 bases, there was a span of 6 bases. The CDR3 nucleotides read TGTGCCAGTAGGGACTCCTACAATGAGCAGTTCTTC. Its protein is CASRDSYNEQFF.

The CDR3 region is CASSIPATDSSYEQYF. The CDR3 DNA sequence: TGTGCCAGTAGTATCCCCGCTACGGACAGTAGCTACGAGCAGTACTTC. The chain links TRBV19 to TRBJ2-7, with D maybe TRBD1 (6 bases). Germline V gives CDR1 LNHDA, CDR2 SQIVND (reference sequence). This CDR3 spans 16 amino acids. With 3 bases removed from V and 3 bases from J, the gap between germline ends came to 18 bases.